This record concerns one T cell receptor beta chain sequence. This clone appeared a single time. Its antigen specificity is not known. It has no much larger one-base neighbor in the sample; base qualities were not kept. The cohort was made up of around 720 healthy bone marrow donors. At the time of sampling, all cohort members were nominally healthy, though unrecorded immune exposures were likely present. The donor tested CMV seronegative and was one of the 352 seronegative cohort members. A peripheral blood sample was provided by each donor, and peripheral blood mononuclear cells were used for TCR beta sequencing. Genomic DNA was extracted from the blood cell samples with the Qiagen DNeasy Blood Extraction Kit. Library preparation was by the immunoSEQ multiplex PCR assay. For the multiplex PCR, a mixture combining 60 forward primers for TCR Vbeta segments and 13 reverse primers for TCR Jbeta segments was used. A multiplex PCR assay on genomic DNA amplified the CDR3 region of rearranged TCR beta genes. Amplified TCR beta libraries were sequenced as 87-base-pair reads on the Illumina HiSeq System. The original methods were these. In a later analysis, about 80 million unique TCR beta chains were counted across the 650 to 700 repertoires, and roughly 10 million of these chains were shared by at least two donors. Raw reads were error-corrected and collapsed into unique sequences with a nearest-neighbor algorithm that merged closely related sequences to remove PCR and sequencing errors. CDR3 sequences were aligned to IMGT reference sequences to assign V, D and J gene segments. For a sequence to be retained, at least a six-nucleotide match to both a V gene segment and a J gene segment was required. Rearrangements were called productive when the CDR3 lacked stop codons and stayed in frame with V and J; all others were non-productive. CDR3 was defined by IMGT convention, running from the second conserved V-encoded cysteine to the conserved J-encoded phenylalanine. In an earlier analysis of more than 550 of the donors, sequences lacking an unambiguous match to a single V gene segment were excluded. In an earlier analysis of about 590 of the donors, a V segment was called functional when productive rearrangements were above 56.7%, and segregating when the standard deviation between donors exceeded 5%. A statistical classification framework was built for diagnosing cytomegalovirus status from the catalog of TCR beta chain sequences. A later analysis assigned V and J genes by comparing TCR nucleotide sequences with IMGT/GENE-DB human TR gene sequences. A later analysis assigned CDR3 sequences and most-parsimonious VDJ recombination scenarios with the TCRdist pipeline. In a later analysis, every TCR beta chain was defined by the combination of its CDR3 amino acid sequence and its V-gene family, and reads without a unique V-gene family were dropped. A later analysis removed 500 to 650 highly shared, low-generation-probability nucleotide sequences to deal with suspected cross-contamination and a sequencing artifact. For each public chain, a later analysis derived a clonal expansion index from normalized ranks of inferred template counts within each repertoire. In a later analysis, generation probabilities were computed with a VDJ recombination model fitted to out-of-frame rearrangements, and the resulting probabilities were checked against IGoR. In a later analysis, TCR-TCR, TCR-HLA and TCR-CMV co-occurrence was scored with hypergeometric tests, and a repertoire-size bias correction was applied to TCR pairs. To estimate false discovery rates, a later analysis permuted the HLA or CMV assignments 20 times. In a later analysis, co-occurring TCRs were grouped using DBSCAN, and TCRdist sequence similarity was added for clustering within HLA-allele-positive subsets. For co-occurrence clustering, repertoires with fewer than 30,000 or more than 120,000 public chains were excluded, along with five or six repertoires with anomalous nucleotide sharing. Here the immuneACCESS table is served through TCRdb, limited to in-frame sequences with V and J called. Missing clones are a known gap in these copies; in checked studies unresolved V genes cover under half, and the rest lacks a known reason. The DNA gave D and trimming, while V, J and clone size come from that table. The table for this sample lists over 130,000 clones; about three fifths of them were counted only once. Approximately 1.8% of the sample rests with the top ten.

These data are taken from a study of cytomegalovirus exposure and HLA in healthy donors (dated by TCRdb to about 2017). A note on the overall study: An earlier analysis of some 500 of the donors reported 250 to 300 Gb of sequence data and more than 90 million unique TCR beta sequences from approximately 180 million T cells. An early release that covered fewer than 800 HLA-typed donors contained around 330 gigabases of sequencing data and about 84 million unique TCR sequences. All discovery cohort repertoires had been generated on a single sequencing platform. The T cell repertoires of around 670 subjects were profiled by immunosequencing and related to cytomegalovirus serostatus. Typing coverage varied by locus: about 629-640 donors for A, B, C, DRB1 and DQB1; 522 for DQA1; approximately 570 for DPA1; 450 to 480 for DPB1. Besides the first cohort of 666 subjects, a separate validation cohort made up of 120 or so different subjects was used. Of the roughly 390 genotyped donors, approximately 82% fell in the genetic ancestry cluster associated with self-reported Caucasian donors. Because of strong linkage in the cohort, roughly 5 DR-DQ haplotypes were treated as single units for association and clustering. The later analysis used no new phenotypic data to find candidate immune exposures, relying instead on TCR beta sequences and their occurrence across donors. To decide whether each TCR beta V gene segment behaved as functional or pseudogenic, an earlier analysis of approximately 590 of the donors relied on high-throughput TCR beta sequencing. In a later genetic analysis, genome-wide SNP genotypes for 398 of the 666 donors were used, and that subset was treated as a discovery cohort. Both class I and class II loci were covered by HLA typing, at four-digit resolution. A later analysis re-analyzed previously published TCR beta repertoires from about 600 donors and added high-resolution HLA genotyping to study TCR occurrence patterns. On average, around 240,000 unique TCR beta nucleotide sequences were sequenced per donor among roughly 430 genotyped donors of the cohort, with roughly a sixth of those sequences being non-productive. The study aimed to test whether signatures of past pathogen exposure could be identified by cataloging public T cell receptors. Donor age, sex, ethnicity and CMV serostatus were compiled together with the repertoire data. To predict cytomegalovirus infection status, the study brought together high-throughput TCR immunosequencing, statistical association of individual TCRs with disease status, and machine learning. The investigation overall reported the following: Linkage disequilibrium might explain the correlated functional status among segregating V segments, but an unknown experimental factor could not be ruled out. Because some donors lacked HLA typing at each locus, the association tests relied only on the typed subset. In a later genetic analysis, fewer N-insertions in productive TCRs were reported among donors in an Asian-associated ancestry cluster than the roughly 640-donor mean. An association between a missense DCLRE1C variant and V-gene and J-gene trimming of TCR beta chains was found in a later genetic analysis and replicated in an independent cohort. When HLA alleles, especially DR and DQ, strongly co-occurred, attributing TCR associations to individual alleles was difficult. In both the original and validation cohorts, the classifier was reported to diagnose cytomegalovirus status with high specificity and sensitivity. A later analysis found that HLA-associated TCR beta chains were more clonally expanded and had lower generation probabilities than equally common non-associated chains. According to the authors, the approach could potentially be generalized to other disease states and immunological phenotypes. Because counts were too low, more than 15 rarely observed V segments, including chromosome 9 orphons, were excluded from the earlier analysis of about 500 of the donors. CMV serostatus was the only immune exposure information available for the cohort. A group of highly shared sequence variants was considered likely to be a technical artifact of the sequencing pipeline. A total of fewer than 200 TCR beta chains were listed by the study as associated with cytomegalovirus. A few of the identified cytomegalovirus-associated TCR beta chains were confirmed in vitro to be specific for cytomegalovirus antigens. A further reported finding was that TCR beta sequences accurately predicted the HLA-A and HLA-B alleles for most subjects in the first cohort. In an earlier analysis of some 540 of the donors, most TCR beta V segments appeared in productive rearrangements about 87% or about 30% of the time, broadly matching IMGT annotations. Most CMV-associated TCR beta chains appeared to be HLA-restricted in a later analysis, and the HLA associations seemed to be driven largely by CMV exposure. A later analysis reported that several top co-occurrence clusters appeared linked to parvovirus B19, influenza, CMV and Epstein-Barr virus. Specific HLA alleles were associated with 15,000 to 20,000 TCR beta sequences at a false discovery rate of 0.05 in a later analysis. Roughly uniform sequencing depth across donors was assumed in presence/absence analyses, although this assumption may not hold. In a later analysis, the rate of TCR association differed among HLA loci, with DRB1 alleles having the most associated TCRs and HLA-C alleles having the fewest. Only TCR beta chains were sequenced in this cohort, and the absence of alpha or paired-chain data limited detectable features. Most TCR sequences were seen in very few donors, while some public TCRs were found in many individuals.

Sequencing input: PBMCs. This TCR was recovered from a male donor in good health and CMV-seronegative.

The DNA reads TGTGCCAGCAGCTCCATCCTCGGTGGGCATCCCTTCGAGCAGTACTTC. It translates as CASSSILGGHPFEQYF. The V and J genes are TRBV7-6 and TRBJ2-7, with the D gene uncertain. V is pared back by 4 bases and J by 6 bases, with 22 bases lying between the germline termini. The germline V gene yields SGHVS for CDR1 and FNYEAQ for CDR2. Inclusive of the bounding cysteine and phenylalanine, the CDR3 is 16 residues long. The kept DNA is CDR3 alone, 48 bases in frame from the first base.